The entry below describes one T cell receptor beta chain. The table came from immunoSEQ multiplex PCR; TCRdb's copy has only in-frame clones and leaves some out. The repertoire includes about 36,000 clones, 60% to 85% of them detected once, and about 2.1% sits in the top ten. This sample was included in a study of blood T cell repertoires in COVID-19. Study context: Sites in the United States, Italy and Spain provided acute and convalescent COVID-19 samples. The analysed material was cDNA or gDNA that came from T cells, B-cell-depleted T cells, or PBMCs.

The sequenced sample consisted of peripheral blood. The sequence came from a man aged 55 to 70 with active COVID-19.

The CDR3 DNA reads TGTGCCAGCAGTTATTCGTTTCAGGGGATGATGAACACTGAAGCTTTCTTT. The encoded protein is CASSYSFQGMMNTEAFF. The chain links TRBV6-2 or TRBV6-3 to TRBJ1-1; D is perhaps TRBD1 (6 bases). The CDR3 contains 17 residues. Looked up from germline, CDR1 is MNHEY and CDR2 is SVGEGT. With 3 bases removed from V and 0 bases from J, the gap between germline ends came to 17 bases.